Shown below are 21 T cell receptor beta chains from a single sample sequenced in a study of cytomegalovirus exposure and HLA in healthy donors. PCR amplification relied on 60 Vbeta primers (plus 13 Jbeta primers). The data were produced by immunoSEQ multiplex PCR, yet TCRdb's version contains in-frame clones alone and is incomplete. Of 25,000 to 40,000 clones listed, about 60% were seen once; the top ten hold about a fifth. The material sequenced was PBMCs. The receptor set was obtained from a man aged 45 to 65 in good health and CMV-seropositive.

This clone was detected only once. The chain links TRBV5-6 to TRBJ2-7; TRBD1 agrees at 9 bases. The J segment lost 13 bases and the V segment lost 0 bases, leaving 8 bases of the junction unmatched. This CDR3 has 13 amino acids. Germline values: CDR1 SGHDT, CDR2 YYEEEE. DNA for the CDR3: TGTGCCAGCAGCTTGGGGTTTAGGGGACAGGGTTACTTC. This encodes CASSLGFRGQGYF.

V gene TRBV5-1 combines with J gene TRBJ2-3; 11 nucleotides line up with TRBD2. CDR3 length: 16 residues. Germline values: CDR1 SGHRS, CDR2 YFSETQ. J gave up 3 bases and V 0 bases, and 3 bases lay outside the gene matches. In DNA, the CDR3 is TGCGCCAGCAGCTTGGAGGCTAGCGGGGGGACAGATACGCAGTATTTT. Translation: CASSLEASGGTDTQYF.

The chain has TRBV6-5 and TRBJ1-6; weak D call: TRBD1 (5 bases). Germline CDR1 and CDR2: MNHEY and SVGAGI. This CDR3 has 13 amino acids. With 2 bases removed from V and 6 bases from J, the gap between germline ends came to 5 bases. Here the CDR3 reads CASSYGANSPLHF. CDR3 sequence (DNA): TGTGCCAGCAGTTACGGGGCTAATTCACCCCTCCACTTT.

This clone has only a few counts. J is TRBJ1-4 and V is TRBV28, with TRBD1 as a possible D gene (5 bases). The ends were cut back, 3 bases at V and 4 bases at J, with 9 bases in the middle. The germline gives CDR1 MDHEN, CDR2 SYDVKM. The CDR3 covers 14 residues. CDR3 in amino acids: CASSFGGNNEKLFF. The CDR3 nucleotides read TGTGCCAGCAGTTTTGGGGGGAATAATGAAAAACTGTTTTTT.

The V gene is TRBV6-1, the J gene TRBJ2-7, with 12 bases lining up with TRBD2. Per germline, CDR1 MNHNS and CDR2 SASEGT. This CDR3 comprises 15 residues. V gave up 6 bases and J gave up 9 bases; unmatched junction bases: 12. The chain's CDR3 is CASRPTSGGFSGQYF. The DNA for the CDR3 is TGTGCCAGCAGACCAACTAGCGGGGGGTTCTCCGGGCAGTACTTC.

Written as DNA, the CDR3 is TGCAGCGTTGCGGGTAGTCTCCAAGAGACCCAGTACTTC. It is translated as CSVAGSLQETQYF. The chain combines TRBV29-1 with TRBJ2-5; D unresolved. Germline CDR1 and CDR2: SQVTM and ANQGSEA. Trimming stripped 4 bases from V and 1 base from J, with 10 bases between. CDR3 length equals 13 residues. The full variable domain, with the rest looked up from reference TRBV29-1 and TRBJ2-5, is SAVISQKPSRDICQRGTSLTIQCQVDSQVTMMFWYRQQPGQSLTLIATANQGSEATYESGFVIDKFPISRPNLTFSTLTVSNMSPEDSSIYLCSVAGSLQETQYFGPGTRLLVL.

About this clone: The sample has other DNA sequences that encode this CDR3 too. The CDR3 loop reads CASSLSYEQYF. The CDR3 DNA reads as TGTGCCAGCAGTCTTTCCTACGAGCAGTACTTC. The rearrangement links TRBV7-2 to TRBJ2-7; unclear D gene. Germline lookup yields CDR1 SGHTA and CDR2 FQGNSA. V was pared by 6 bases and J by 1 base, with 4 bases between. This CDR3 region has 11 residues.

The chain has TRBV4-2 and TRBJ2-2, with 8 bases aligning to TRBD2. This CDR3 has 16 residues. The V and J ends lost 7 bases and 6 bases, in that order; junction bases with no gene match: 13. Looked up from germline, CDR1 is LGHNA and CDR2 is YNFKEQ. CDR3 in DNA: TGTGCCAGCACAGCCTCGGACGGGGGGGCCCCCGGGGAGCTGTTTTTT. Residues: CASTASDGGAPGELFF.

This clone was observed a few times. V and J are TRBV4-3 and TRBJ1-2; 9 bases are a match to TRBD1. CDR1 is LGHNA, CDR2 YSLEER, per germline. V gave up 4 bases and J gave up 7 bases; unmatched junction bases: 4. This CDR3 is 13 amino acids long. CDR3 coding DNA: TGCGCCAGCAGCCCACAGGGGGCGCTTGGCTACACCTTC. It specifies CASSPQGALGYTF.

The rearrangement uses TRBV5-6 and TRBJ2-7, with D uncertain. This CDR3 contains 15 residues. The V end was cut by 2 bases, the J end by 0 bases, with 12 bases between. Looked up from germline, CDR1 is SGHDT and CDR2 is YYEEEE. The CDR3 is CASSFPTLSSYEQYF. Written as DNA, the CDR3 is TGTGCCAGCAGCTTCCCTACGTTGAGCTCCTACGAGCAGTACTTC. The full variable domain, completed using reference TRBV5-6 and TRBJ2-7, is DAGVTQSPTHLIKTRGQQVTLRCSPKSGHDTVSWYQQALGQGPQFIFQYYEEEERQRGNFPDRFSGHQFPNYSSELNVNALLLGDSALYLCASSFPTLSSYEQYFGPGTRLTVT.

The chain combines TRBV7-9 with TRBJ2-1; D might be TRBD2 (5 bases). Germline CDR1 SEHNR, CDR2 FQNEAQ (reference sequence). The CDR3 sequence is 12 residues long. Deletions cut 7 bases from V and 6 bases from J, with 10 bases between. In DNA form, the CDR3 reads TGTGCCAGCAAACTAGATTCCAATGAGCAGTTCTTC. This codes for CASKLDSNEQFF.

The chain is built from TRBV11-2 and TRBJ1-2; possible D gene TRBD1, 6 bases. Trimming left V 1 base short and J 5 bases short, with 8 bases between. The CDR3 extends over 13 amino acids. Germline CDR1 reads SGHAT; CDR2 reads FQNNGV. The DNA for the CDR3 is TGTGCCAGCAGCTTAGGAGGGGGTTATGGCTACACCTTC. It codes for CASSLGGGYGYTF.

This clone has only a few counts. The CDR3 DNA is TGTGCCATCAGTGAGTCGATCGAGCGGGATACCAATGAGCAGTTCTTC. It translates to CAISESIERDTNEQFF. This rearrangement joins TRBV10-3 to TRBJ2-1; 7 bases line up with TRBD2. The germline V gene has CDR1 ENHRY and CDR2 SYGVKD. CDR3 length: 16 residues. V lost 0 bases and J lost 6; bases outside the gene matches: 8.

This clone was found once. The rearrangement joins TRBV6-6 to TRBJ1-5; D unclear. V dropped 7 bases and J dropped 4 bases, with 17 bases sitting between them. The CDR3 extends over 15 amino acids. Germline V gene sequence: CDR1 MNHNY, CDR2 SVGAGI (reference sequence). Here the CDR3 reads CASIVFESVNQPQHF. CDR3 in DNA: TGTGCCAGCATCGTATTCGAGTCGGTAAATCAGCCCCAGCATTTT.

The chain links TRBV6-5 to TRBJ1-1; D remains unclear. Germline V lookup: CDR1 MNHEY, CDR2 SVGAGI. The CDR3 is 14 residues long. V gave up 9 bases and J gave up 1 base, with 15 bases separating them. DNA of the CDR3: TGTGCCAGTTATGGCGTGCGGCCGAACACTGAAGCTTTCTTT. This gives the protein CASYGVRPNTEAFF.

The chain combines TRBV5-4 with TRBJ2-7, with 8 bases identical to TRBD2. The length of the CDR3 is 14 residues. With V trimmed by 4 bases and J by 0 bases, 3 bases remained unmatched. Germline V gene sequence: CDR1 SGHNT, CDR2 YYREEE (reference sequence). CDR3 bases: TGTGCCAGCAGCGGGGGACTAGACTCCTACGAGCAGTACTTC. Translated: CASSGGLDSYEQYF.

The J gene is TRBJ2-5, the V gene TRBV5-4, with TRBD2 matching 14 bases. The V and J ends lost 4 bases and 4 bases, in that order; junction bases with no gene match: 12. Germline CDR1 reads SGHNT; CDR2 reads YYREEE (reference sequence). The CDR3 totals 18 residues. The CDR3 here is CASSNPGLAGVFGETQYF. CDR3 sequence (DNA): TGTGCCAGCAGCAACCCGGGACTAGCGGGAGTTTTTGGAGAGACCCAGTACTTC.

This clone was recorded once. This chain links TRBV7-2 with TRBJ2-7, with 12 positions matching TRBD2. Germline V gives CDR1 SGHTA, CDR2 FQGNSA. This CDR3 comprises 16 residues. J lost 2 bases, V lost 1 base, and 3 bases had no gene match. The CDR3 loop reads CASSLGTSGVAYEQYF. The CDR3 DNA sequence: TGTGCCAGCAGCTTAGGGACTAGCGGGGTAGCCTACGAGCAGTACTTC.

In this sample, this clone turned up a few times. V is TRBV4-1 and J is TRBJ2-5, with 7 bases matching TRBD1. The CDR3 spans 13 residues. V gave up 4 bases and J gave up 3 bases; unmatched junction bases: 2. Germline assignment: CDR1 MGHRA and CDR2 YSYEKL. The CDR3 sequence is CASSPTGEETQYF. The CDR3 DNA reads as TGCGCCAGCAGCCCCACAGGGGAAGAGACCCAGTACTTC.

The V call is TRBV28, the J call TRBJ1-2, with a possible D match to TRBD1 (6 bases). Germline CDR1 and CDR2: MDHEN and SYDVKM. The length of the CDR3 is 15 residues. The V end lost 6 bases, the J end lost 4 bases, and 18 bases lay between the germline ends. For the CDR3, the DNA is TGTGCCAGCAGCCCCTTTGCTTTAGGGGGCTATGGCTACACCTTC. It yields the protein CASSPFALGGYGYTF.

The rearrangement joins TRBV15 to TRBJ2-7, with a tentative D call TRBD1 (6 bases). V dropped 2 bases and J dropped 2 bases, with 13 bases sitting between them. The CDR3 has 15 residues. CDR1 is LNHNV, CDR2 YYDKDF, per germline (reference sequence). The CDR3 is CATSRSGAGAYEQYF. CDR3 bases: TGTGCCACCAGCAGATCAGGGGCTGGGGCCTACGAGCAGTACTTC.